This T cell receptor (beta chain) was found in a study of control samples from healthy donors and cancer patients. The data were produced by immunoSEQ multiplex PCR, yet TCRdb's version contains in-frame clones alone and is incomplete. The sample has about 170,000 clones, about 90% seen once. The CDR3 is made up of 15 amino acids. Per the germline V gene, CDR1 is SNHLY and CDR2 is FYNNEI. Trimming removed 3 bases from V and 6 bases from J, with 16 bases in between. This chain joins TRBV2 and TRBJ2-3; D is unresolved. What was sequenced was blood. The TCR sequence derives from a man aged 30-40 years in good health. CDR3: CASSDLHLSWDTQYF. The CDR3 DNA sequence: TGTGCCAGCAGTGATCTCCATTTGAGTTGGGATACGCAGTATTTT.